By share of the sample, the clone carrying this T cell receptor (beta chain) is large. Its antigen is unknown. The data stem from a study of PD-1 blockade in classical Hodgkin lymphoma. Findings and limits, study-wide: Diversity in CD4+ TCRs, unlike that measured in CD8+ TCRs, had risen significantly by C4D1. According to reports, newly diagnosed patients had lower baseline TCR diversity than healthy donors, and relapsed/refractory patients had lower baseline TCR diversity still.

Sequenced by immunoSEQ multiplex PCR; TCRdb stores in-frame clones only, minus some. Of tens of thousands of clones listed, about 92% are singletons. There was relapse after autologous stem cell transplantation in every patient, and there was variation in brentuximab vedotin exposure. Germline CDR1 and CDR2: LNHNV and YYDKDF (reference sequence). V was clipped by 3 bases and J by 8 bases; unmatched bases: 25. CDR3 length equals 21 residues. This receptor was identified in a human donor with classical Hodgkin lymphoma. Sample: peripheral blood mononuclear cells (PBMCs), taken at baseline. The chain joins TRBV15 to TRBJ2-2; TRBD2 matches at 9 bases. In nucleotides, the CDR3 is TGTGCCACCAGCAGGGAAAGGACAGGAACCAGCTTAGCGGGGGCCTCAGGGGAGCTGTTTTTT. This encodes CATSRERTGTSLAGASGELFF.